This TCR beta chain was obtained from a study of blood T cell repertoires in COVID-19. In the study overall: Samples taken during acute and convalescent COVID-19 were collected in the United States, Italy and Spain.

Original processing methods: Estimated nucleated cell counts came from reference gene primer amplification. The repertoire was sequenced with immunoSEQ multiplex PCR; TCRdb's copy has only in-frame clones and lacks some. That table furnishes V, J and clone size, whereas the DNA furnished D and trimming. Of about 20,000 clones in the sample, approximately 90% were seen once. The trim removed 4 bases at V and 3 bases at J, leaving 3 bases unmatched. Germline V gene sequence: CDR1 SGHRS, CDR2 YFSETQ. CDR3 length: 14 amino acids. This clone has just one count. This TCR was recovered from a human donor in a cohort sampled during active COVID-19. V is TRBV5-1 and J is TRBJ1-1; 10 bases are a match to TRBD1. The material sequenced was peripheral blood. In DNA form, the CDR3 reads TGCGCCAGCAGCCGCGGGACAGGGGACACTGAAGCTTTCTTT. The encoded protein is CASSRGTGDTEAFF.